The clone carrying this T cell receptor beta chain was detected many times. Its antigen remains unknown. The data were taken from a study of response to subunit inactivated influenza vaccine. In TCRdb, the RT-PCR reads were re-called with MiXCR into one record per CDR3 protein. The sample holds 300,000 to 350,000 distinct CDR3 sequences, about a fifth seen once. V lost 5 bases to trimming and J lost 0 bases, with 11 bases between them. CDR3 size: 15 residues. General study results and limits: Authors suggested that a seasonal influenza vaccination recruits few new T cells each time.

V is TRBV12-3 or TRBV12-4 and J is TRBJ2-1, with no clear D. The starting material was PBMCs from blood, obtained less than 22 months after vaccination. This sequence was found in a man between 45 and 75 years old who received an inactivated influenza vaccine. Here the CDR3 DNA reads TGTGCCAGCAGTCCCGGGCACAGCTCCTACAATGAGCAGTTCTTC. It specifies CASSPGHSSYNEQFF.